Following are 31 T cell receptor beta chains from one sample sequenced in a study of blood T cell repertoires in COVID-19. Sequencing used immunoSEQ multiplex PCR; TCRdb keeps in-frame clones, though not all of them. Among 20,000 to 25,000 clones listed, about 90% were seen once. The sequenced sample consisted of peripheral blood. Receptors originate from a man between 70 and 80 years old with active COVID-19.

This clone appeared once. The chain combines TRBV3-1 (or the pseudogene TRBV3-2) with TRBJ2-7; TRBD1 is a possible D gene (7 bases). The CDR3 is 13 amino acids. V lost 2 bases and J 4 bases, leaving 9 bases between the germline ends. CDR1 and CDR2 from the germline V gene are LGHDT and YNNKEL (reference sequence). The CDR3 nucleotides are TGTGCCAGCAGCCAACCAGGGGGGTACGAGCAGTACTTC. Its translation is CASSQPGGYEQYF.

This chain links TRBV7-9 with TRBJ2-3; D call uncertain. Germline CDR1 is SEHNR and CDR2 is FQNEAQ (reference sequence). Trimming stripped 5 bases from V and 0 bases from J, with 9 bases between. The CDR3 length is 14 residues. CDR3 DNA: TGTGCCAGCAGCCAGATGGCCAGCACAGATACGCAGTATTTT. Its protein is CASSQMASTDTQYF.

The chain recombines TRBV5-1 with TRBJ1-2; D not certain. Per germline, CDR1 SGHRS and CDR2 YFSETQ. The V end was cut by 6 bases, the J end by 2 bases, with 11 bases between. The CDR3 is 13 amino acids. DNA of the CDR3: TGCGCCAGCACCGCGAGCGCAAACTATGGCTACACCTTC. It codes for CASTASANYGYTF.

CDR3 sequence reads: CASSWGDRGSNQPQHF. CDR3 bases: TGCGCCAGCAGCTGGGGGGACAGGGGAAGCAATCAGCCCCAGCATTTT. The chain links TRBV5-1 to TRBJ1-5; 10 bases are shared with TRBD1. The V and J ends lost 3 bases and 1 base, in that order; junction bases with no gene match: 4. In germline, CDR1 is SGHRS, CDR2 YFSETQ. This CDR3 has 16 amino acids.

The chain has TRBV28 and TRBJ1-2; 9 bases are a match to TRBD1. V was pared by 8 bases and J by 1 base, with 5 bases of the junction left unmatched. Germline CDR1 MDHEN, CDR2 SYDVKM. The CDR3 spans 14 residues. The CDR3 loop reads CASARDRDNYGYTF. CDR3 nucleotides: TGTGCCAGCGCCCGGGACAGGGATAACTATGGCTACACCTTC.

The chain has TRBV2 and TRBJ2-7, with 7 nucleotides matching TRBD1. Germline values: CDR1 SNHLY, CDR2 FYNNEI. The J segment lost 0 bases and the V segment lost 8 bases, leaving 10 bases of the junction unmatched. The CDR3 sequence is 15 residues long. CDR3 nucleotide sequence: TGTGCCAGCGGGGGAGACAGGGCCTCCTCCTACGAGCAGTACTTC. This sequence encodes CASGGDRASSYEQYF.

This sequence joins TRBV3-1 (or the pseudogene TRBV3-2) and TRBJ2-5; no firm D call. The CDR3 has 14 residues. Trimming removed 0 bases at V and 5 bases at J, with 10 bases between. CDR1 is LGHDT, CDR2 YNNKEL, per germline (reference sequence). The CDR3 DNA reads as TGTGCCAGCAGCCAAGACAGCTGGCGGGAGACCCAGTACTTC. Translating it yields CASSQDSWRETQYF.

The gene calls are TRBV14 and TRBJ2-3; 11 nucleotides line up with TRBD1. Germline V CDR1 and CDR2: SGHDN, FVKESK. The CDR3 covers 18 residues. V was pared by 1 base and J by 4 bases, with 10 bases of the junction left unmatched. CDR3 bases: TGTGCCAGCAGCCAAGTCATGAGGACAGGGGGCGTCCCAGATACGCAGTATTTT. Its translation is CASSQVMRTGGVPDTQYF.

This clone was seen a handful of times. This sequence joins TRBV5-6 and TRBJ1-6; D gene uncertain. Germline-derived CDR1 and CDR2 are SGHDT and YYEEEE. V lost 0 bases and J 8 bases, leaving 12 bases between the germline ends. The CDR3 consists of 15 residues. CDR3: CASSLAGGVDSPLHF. CDR3 bases: TGTGCCAGCAGCTTGGCCGGCGGGGTGGATTCACCCCTCCACTTT.

This chain joins TRBV11-2 and TRBJ1-1; a weak D match, TRBD1 (5 bases). The CDR3 is 16 residues long. V lost 7 bases and J 1 base, leaving 19 bases between the germline ends. The germline CDR1 and CDR2 sequences are SGHAT and FQNNGV. The CDR3 is CASTSLSGGRNTEAFF. CDR3 sequence (DNA): TGTGCCAGCACCTCCCTTAGTGGGGGGAGGAACACTGAAGCTTTCTTT.

The V and J genes are TRBV9 and TRBJ2-5; TRBD1 might be the D (6 bases). Trimming took 0 bases from V and 5 from J, leaving 14 bases between them. Germline V gives CDR1 SGDLS, CDR2 YYNGEE. This CDR3 is built from 15 residues. CDR3 nucleotides: TGTGCCAGCAGCGTAGGTGGGCAGGGGCGGGAGACCCAGTACTTC. This translates into CASSVGGQGRETQYF.

This chain joins TRBV6-5 and TRBJ2-5; tentative D call: TRBD1 (5 bases). Trimming cost V 0 bases and J 3 bases, with 8 bases left between them. Germline assignment: CDR1 MNHEY and CDR2 SVGAGI. The CDR3 totals 14 residues. The CDR3 spells CASSYSYRKETQYF. CDR3 coding DNA: TGTGCCAGCAGTTACTCGTACAGGAAAGAGACCCAGTACTTC.

In this sample, this clone turned up a few times. The genes are TRBV7-8 and TRBJ1-6; D is uncertain. Germline CDR1 and CDR2: SGHVS and FQNEAQ. V lost 2 bases to trimming and J lost 6 bases, with 14 bases between them. This CDR3 has 16 amino acids. CDR3 protein: CASSLKGRTSNSPLHF. The CDR3 coding sequence is TGTGCCAGCAGCTTAAAAGGCAGGACTTCTAATTCACCCCTCCACTTT.

This clone was found once. J is TRBJ1-2 and V is TRBV5-6; possible D gene TRBD1, 5 bases. The V gene's germline CDR1 is SGHDT and CDR2 YYEEEE. The CDR3 totals 15 residues. V was pared by 4 bases and J by 8 bases, with 21 bases between. The CDR3 loop is CASSPLKWGSSGYTF. The CDR3, as DNA: TGTGCCAGCAGCCCGTTAAAGTGGGGCTCTTCCGGCTACACCTTC.

The gene calls are TRBV7-2 and TRBJ2-7; perhaps TRBD2 as D (6 bases). CDR1 and CDR2 (germline): SGHTA, FQGNSA. The V gene lost 1 base and the J gene lost 7 bases, with 11 bases spanning the gap. This CDR3 region has 13 residues. The CDR3 DNA follows: TGTGCCAGCAGCTTAGACGGGACTCGGGAGCAGTACTTC. It codes for CASSLDGTREQYF.

This clone has a single count. The V gene is TRBV4-3, the J gene TRBJ2-2, with D perhaps TRBD2 (7 bases). The CDR3 runs 18 residues. V was cut by 0 bases and J by 7 bases, with 21 bases left in between. Germline V gene sequence: CDR1 LGHNA, CDR2 YSLEER. This CDR3 is CASSQDLVAGALGGELFF. Here the CDR3 DNA reads TGCGCCAGCAGCCAAGATTTGGTTGCGGGGGCGCTCGGCGGGGAGCTGTTTTTT.

V and J are TRBV12-3 or TRBV12-4 and TRBJ1-5; TRBD1 is a possible D gene (5 bases). The CDR3 spans 13 residues. Between the trimmed V and J ends, which lost 5 bases and 4 bases, there was a span of 9 bases. The CDR3 reads CASSAQENQPQHF. The CDR3 nucleotides are TGTGCCAGCAGTGCACAGGAGAATCAGCCCCAGCATTTT.

The J gene is TRBJ1-1, the V gene TRBV4-2; possible D gene TRBD1, 6 bases. This CDR3 has 15 residues. The germline CDR1 and CDR2 sequences are LGHNA and YNFKEQ. The germline V and J ends were trimmed by 4 bases and 1 base, with 13 bases remaining between them. CDR3 in DNA: TGTGCCAGCAGCCTACGAGGGACACAGAACACTGAAGCTTTCTTT. Amino acids: CASSLRGTQNTEAFF.

The rearrangement links TRBV2 to TRBJ2-1; 8 bases align to TRBD1. V lost 6 bases and J lost 4; bases outside the gene matches: 11. Germline assignment: CDR1 SNHLY and CDR2 FYNNEI. The CDR3 length is 16 residues. The CDR3 sequence is CASRLLKDRAYNEQFF. As DNA, the CDR3 is TGTGCCAGCAGACTGCTAAAGGACAGGGCATACAATGAGCAGTTCTTC.

This rearrangement joins TRBV3-1 (or the pseudogene TRBV3-2) to TRBJ1-1; D not resolved. The ends were cut back, 4 bases at V and 0 bases at J, with 6 bases in the middle. The CDR3 has 13 residues. Germline V gene data show CDR1 as LGHDT and CDR2 as YNNKEL (reference sequence). The CDR3 is CASSLSLNTEAFF. CDR3 in DNA: TGTGCCAGCAGCCTTTCATTGAACACTGAAGCTTTCTTT.

The chain uses TRBV5-1 and TRBJ1-1, with TRBD1 as a possible D gene (6 bases). This CDR3 contains 15 residues. The germline V gene encodes CDR1 SGHRS and CDR2 YFSETQ. The V end lost 1 base, the J end lost 5 bases, and 15 bases lay between the germline ends. CDR3 region: CASSLTGLRGTEAFF. CDR3 nucleotides: TGCGCCAGCAGCTTGACAGGCCTAAGGGGGACTGAAGCTTTCTTT.

The chain uses TRBV7-8 and TRBJ2-7, with D unresolved. Germline values: CDR1 SGHVS, CDR2 FQNEAQ. The CDR3 covers 12 residues. V was pared by 4 bases and J by 6 bases, with 10 bases between. The DNA for the CDR3 is TGTGCCAGCAGCTCCTCGTCGGGCGAGCAGTACTTC. Encoded protein: CASSSSSGEQYF.

This clone was seen only a few times. The chain employs TRBV19 and TRBJ1-2, with 7 positions matching TRBD1. With 4 bases clipped from V and 1 base from J, the junction kept 12 bases outside the gene matches. Germline V gene sequence: CDR1 LNHDA, CDR2 SQIVND (reference sequence). The CDR3 extends over 17 amino acids. The CDR3 nucleotides are TGTGCCAGTAGTACCCCGACAGGGAGGCCGGGTAACTATGGCTACACCTTC. It is translated as CASSTPTGRPGNYGYTF.

In nucleotides, the CDR3 is TGTGCCAGCAGTTCGGAGGGCGGGGGCTTGAATTCACCCCTCCACTTT. Translation gives CASSSEGGGLNSPLHF. The rearrangement uses TRBV6-4 and TRBJ1-6; D possibly corresponds to TRBD1 (6 bases). V gave up 5 bases and J gave up 7 bases, with 18 bases separating them. The CDR3 runs 16 residues. Germline CDR1 and CDR2: MRHNA and SNTAGT.

V usage is TRBV19 and J usage is TRBJ2-5, with 11 positions matching TRBD2. CDR3 size: 11 residues. Looked up from germline, CDR1 is LNHDA and CDR2 is SQIVND (reference sequence). The V gene end was trimmed by 9 bases and the J gene end by 9 bases; junction bases not matched to a gene: 3. DNA of the CDR3: TGTGCCAGCCCGGGACTAGCGGCCCAGTACTTC. This translates into CASPGLAAQYF.

This clone has just a few counts. The junction departs from germline at one end; a sequencing error may be responsible. V gene TRBV9 combines with J gene TRBJ1-6; D ambiguous. Germline lookup yields CDR1 SGDLS and CDR2 YYNGEE. The CDR3 loop spans 12 amino acids. The CDR3 is CASMGSNSPPHF. The CDR3 DNA is TGTGCCAGCATGGGCTCGAATTCACCCCCCCACTTT.

This clone is a singleton in its sample. The rearrangement uses TRBV27 and TRBJ2-3, with 12 bases identical to TRBD2. The V gene end was trimmed by 8 bases and the J gene end by 10 bases; junction bases not matched to a gene: 19. The V gene's germline CDR1 is MNHEY and CDR2 SMNVEV (reference sequence). This CDR3 has 17 amino acids. CDR3 nucleotide sequence: TGTGCCAGCGCAATTCTAGCGGGGGGGTTTCGAGGTGGGGCGCAGTATTTT. This gives the protein CASAILAGGFRGGAQYF.

This rearrangement joins TRBV18 to TRBJ1-6, with D possibly matching TRBD1 (5 bases). Trimming pared 3 bases from V and 7 bases from J, leaving 10 bases between. Per the germline V gene, CDR1 is KGHSH and CDR2 is LQKENI. The CDR3 contains 14 residues. The CDR3 reads CASSPQGYNSPLHF. As DNA, the CDR3 is TGTGCCAGCTCACCGCAGGGTTACAATTCACCCCTCCACTTT.

This rearrangement joins TRBV18 to TRBJ2-3, with 9 bases that match TRBD1. From germline, CDR1 is KGHSH and CDR2 LQKENI. The CDR3 is 15 amino acids. Trimming removed 1 base from V and 3 bases from J; junction bases left unmatched: 2. CDR3 residues: CASSPRDRVTDTQYF. The CDR3 bases are TGTGCCAGCTCACCACGGGACAGGGTTACAGATACGCAGTATTTT.

The CDR3 DNA follows: TGTGCCAGCAGCAAAAGAGGACAGGGGGGCGTAACGAACACCGGGGAGCTGTTTTTT. Encoded protein: CASSKRGQGGVTNTGELFF. The V call is TRBV21-1, the J call TRBJ2-2; no DNA check was done on the table's D call, TRBD1. TRBV21-1 is described as a pseudogene. CDR3 length equals 19 residues.

CDR3 amino acids: CASSQGGSGGETQYF. The CDR3 DNA sequence: TGTGCCAGCAGCCAAGGTGGTAGCGGGGGGGAGACCCAGTACTTC. The chain employs TRBV4-2 and TRBJ2-5, with TRBD2 matching over 10 bases. Germline CDR1 is LGHNA and CDR2 is YNFKEQ. CDR3 length: 15 residues. The J segment lost 5 bases and the V segment lost 1 base, leaving 4 bases of the junction unmatched.